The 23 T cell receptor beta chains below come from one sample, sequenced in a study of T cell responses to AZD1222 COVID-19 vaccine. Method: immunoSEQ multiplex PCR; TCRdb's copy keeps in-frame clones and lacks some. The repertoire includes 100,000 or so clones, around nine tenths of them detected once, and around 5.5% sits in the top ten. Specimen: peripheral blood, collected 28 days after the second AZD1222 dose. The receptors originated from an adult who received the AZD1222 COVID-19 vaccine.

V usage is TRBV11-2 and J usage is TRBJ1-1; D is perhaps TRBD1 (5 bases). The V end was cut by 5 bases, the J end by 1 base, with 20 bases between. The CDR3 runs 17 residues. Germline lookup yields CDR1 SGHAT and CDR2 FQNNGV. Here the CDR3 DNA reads TGTGCCAGCAGCCCCTTTCGTGGGGGGGGAAGGAACACTGAAGCTTTCTTT. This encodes CASSPFRGGGRNTEAFF.

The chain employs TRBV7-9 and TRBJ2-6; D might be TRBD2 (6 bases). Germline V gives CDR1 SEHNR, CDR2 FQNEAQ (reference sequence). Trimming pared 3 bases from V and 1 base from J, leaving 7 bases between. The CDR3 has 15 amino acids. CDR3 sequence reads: CASSLGGSGANVLTF. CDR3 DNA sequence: TGTGCCAGCAGCTTGGGAGGTTCTGGGGCCAACGTCCTGACTTTC.

This CDR3 reads CASSPPQRPYTGELFF. CDR3 in DNA: TGTGCCAGCAGCCCTCCCCAAAGACCATACACCGGGGAGCTGTTTTTT. This chain joins TRBV5-8 and TRBJ2-2; D is uncertain. The V and J ends lost 4 bases and 3 bases respectively, with 16 bases between them. The CDR3 is 16 residues long. CDR1 is SGHTS, CDR2 YDEGEE, per germline. The variable domain in full, completed from reference TRBV5-8 and TRBJ2-2, reads EAGVTQSPTHLIKTRGQQATLRCSPISGHTSVYWYQQALGLGLQFLLWYDEGEERNRGNFPPRFSGRQFPNYSSELNVNALELEDSALYLCASSPPQRPYTGELFFGEGSRLTVL.

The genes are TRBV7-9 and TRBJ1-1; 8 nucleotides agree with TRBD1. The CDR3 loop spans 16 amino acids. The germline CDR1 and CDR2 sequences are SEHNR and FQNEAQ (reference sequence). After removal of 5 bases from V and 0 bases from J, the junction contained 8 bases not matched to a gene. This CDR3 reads CASSLLGQGVNTEAFF. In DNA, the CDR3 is TGTGCCAGCAGCCTCCTTGGACAGGGCGTGAACACTGAAGCTTTCTTT.

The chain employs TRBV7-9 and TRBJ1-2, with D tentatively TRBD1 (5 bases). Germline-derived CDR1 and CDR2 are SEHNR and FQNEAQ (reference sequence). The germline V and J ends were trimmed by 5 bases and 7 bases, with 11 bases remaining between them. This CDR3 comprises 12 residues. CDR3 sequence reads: CASSAQGIGYTF. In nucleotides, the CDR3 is TGTGCCAGCAGCGCGCAGGGAATTGGCTACACCTTC.

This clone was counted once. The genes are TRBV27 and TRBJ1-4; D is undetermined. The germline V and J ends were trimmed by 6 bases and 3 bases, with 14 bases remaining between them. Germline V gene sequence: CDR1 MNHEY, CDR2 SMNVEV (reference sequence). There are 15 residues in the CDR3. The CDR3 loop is CASSPRQASNEKLFF. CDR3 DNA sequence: TGTGCCAGCAGCCCAAGGCAGGCCTCTAATGAAAAACTGTTTTTT.

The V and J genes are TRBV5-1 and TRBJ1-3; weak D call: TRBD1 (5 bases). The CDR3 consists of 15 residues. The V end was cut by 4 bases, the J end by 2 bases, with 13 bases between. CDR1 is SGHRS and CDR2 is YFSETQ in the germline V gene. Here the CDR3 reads CASSVRELPGNTIYF. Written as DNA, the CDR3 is TGCGCCAGCAGCGTCAGGGAGCTTCCTGGAAACACCATATATTTT.

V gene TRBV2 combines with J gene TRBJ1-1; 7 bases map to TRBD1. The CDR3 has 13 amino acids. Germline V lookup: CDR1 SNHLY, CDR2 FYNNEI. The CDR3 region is CATKGQSFTEAFF. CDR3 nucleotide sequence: TGTGCAACGAAGGGACAGAGCTTCACTGAAGCTTTCTTT.

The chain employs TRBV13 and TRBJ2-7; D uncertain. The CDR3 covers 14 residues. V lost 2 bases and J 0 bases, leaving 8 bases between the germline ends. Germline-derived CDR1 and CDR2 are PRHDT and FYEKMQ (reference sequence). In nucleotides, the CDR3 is TGTGCCAGCAGCTTAACTTCCCGCTCCTACGAGCAGTACTTC. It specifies CASSLTSRSYEQYF.

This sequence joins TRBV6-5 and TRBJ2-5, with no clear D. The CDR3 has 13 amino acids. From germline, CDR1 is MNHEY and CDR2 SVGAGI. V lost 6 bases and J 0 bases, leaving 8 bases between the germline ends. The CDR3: CASSRTDQETQYF. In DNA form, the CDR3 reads TGTGCCAGCAGCCGAACAGACCAAGAGACCCAGTACTTC.

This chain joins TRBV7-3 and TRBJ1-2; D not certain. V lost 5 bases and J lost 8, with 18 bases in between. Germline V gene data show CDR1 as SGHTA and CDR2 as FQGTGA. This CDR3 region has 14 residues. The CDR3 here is CASSANWGLGGYTF. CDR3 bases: TGTGCCAGCAGCGCCAACTGGGGATTAGGGGGCTACACCTTC.

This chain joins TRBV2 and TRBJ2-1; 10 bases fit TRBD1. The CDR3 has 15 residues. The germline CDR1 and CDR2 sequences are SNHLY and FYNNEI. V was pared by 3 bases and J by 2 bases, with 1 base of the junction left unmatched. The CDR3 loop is CASSDDRGPYNEQFF. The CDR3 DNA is TGTGCCAGCAGTGACGACAGGGGGCCCTACAATGAGCAGTTCTTC.

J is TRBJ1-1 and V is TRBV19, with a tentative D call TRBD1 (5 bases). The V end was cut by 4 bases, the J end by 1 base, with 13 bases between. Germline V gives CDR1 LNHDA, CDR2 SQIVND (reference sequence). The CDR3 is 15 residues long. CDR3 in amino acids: CASSRGDVRNTEAFF. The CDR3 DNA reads TGTGCCAGTAGTAGGGGGGACGTCAGGAACACTGAAGCTTTCTTT.

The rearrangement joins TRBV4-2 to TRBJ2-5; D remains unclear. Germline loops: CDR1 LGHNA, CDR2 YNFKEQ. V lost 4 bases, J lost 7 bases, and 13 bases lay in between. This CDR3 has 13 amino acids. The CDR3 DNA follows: TGTGCCAGCAGCCGATCACCAGGCGGGACCCAGTACTTC. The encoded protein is CASSRSPGGTQYF.

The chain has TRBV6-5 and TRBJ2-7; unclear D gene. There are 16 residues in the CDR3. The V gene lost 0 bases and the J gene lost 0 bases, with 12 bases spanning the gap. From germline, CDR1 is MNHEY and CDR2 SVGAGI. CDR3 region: CASSYSSQPSSYEQYF. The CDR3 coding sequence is TGTGCCAGCAGTTACTCGAGCCAGCCGAGCTCCTACGAGCAGTACTTC.

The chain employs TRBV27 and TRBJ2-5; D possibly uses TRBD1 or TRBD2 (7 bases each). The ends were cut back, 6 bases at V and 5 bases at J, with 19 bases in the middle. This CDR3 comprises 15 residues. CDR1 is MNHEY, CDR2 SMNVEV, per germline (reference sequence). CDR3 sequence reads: CASRSAGGAFETQYF. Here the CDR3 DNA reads TGTGCCAGCAGGTCGGCAGGGGGGGCCTTTGAGACCCAGTACTTC.

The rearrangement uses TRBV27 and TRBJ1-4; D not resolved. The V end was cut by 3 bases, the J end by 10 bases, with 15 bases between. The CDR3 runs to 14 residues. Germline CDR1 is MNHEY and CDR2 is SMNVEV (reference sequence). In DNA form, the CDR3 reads TGTGCCAGCAGTTTGGGTAGGGAAAGGCGAAAACTGTTTTTT. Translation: CASSLGRERRKLFF.

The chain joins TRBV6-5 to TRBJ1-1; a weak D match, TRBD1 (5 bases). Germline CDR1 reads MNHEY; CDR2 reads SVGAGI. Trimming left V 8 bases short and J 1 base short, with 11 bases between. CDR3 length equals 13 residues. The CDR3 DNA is TGTGCCAGCTATCCAGGGCAGAACACTGAAGCTTTCTTT. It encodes CASYPGQNTEAFF.

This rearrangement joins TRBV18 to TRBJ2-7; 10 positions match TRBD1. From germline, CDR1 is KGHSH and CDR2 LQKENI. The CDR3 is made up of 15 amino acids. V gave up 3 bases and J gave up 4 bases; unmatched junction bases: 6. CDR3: CASSPLGQGTYEQYF. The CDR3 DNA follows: TGTGCCAGCTCACCCTTGGGACAGGGGACATACGAGCAGTACTTC.

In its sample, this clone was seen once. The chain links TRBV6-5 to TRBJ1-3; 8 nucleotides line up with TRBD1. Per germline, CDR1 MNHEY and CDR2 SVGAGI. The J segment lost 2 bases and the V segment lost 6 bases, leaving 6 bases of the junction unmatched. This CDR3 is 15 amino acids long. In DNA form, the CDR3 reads TGTGCCAGCAGAAAGACAGGGGTAGCTGGAAACACCATATATTTT. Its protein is CASRKTGVAGNTIYF.

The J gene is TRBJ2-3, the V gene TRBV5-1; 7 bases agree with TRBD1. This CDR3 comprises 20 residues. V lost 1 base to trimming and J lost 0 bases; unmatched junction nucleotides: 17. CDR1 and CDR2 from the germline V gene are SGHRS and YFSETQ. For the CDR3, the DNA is TGCGCCAGCAGCTTGTTCGTTATTGGGAGAACAGGGGCCAGCACAGATACGCAGTATTTT. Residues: CASSLFVIGRTGASTDTQYF.

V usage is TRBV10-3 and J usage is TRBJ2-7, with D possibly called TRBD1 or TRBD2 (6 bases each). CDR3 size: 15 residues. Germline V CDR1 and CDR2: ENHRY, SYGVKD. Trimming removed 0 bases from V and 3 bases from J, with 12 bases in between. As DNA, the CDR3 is TGTGCCATCAGTGAGTCGGGGGGACACCTCTACGAGCAGTACTTC. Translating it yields CAISESGGHLYEQYF.

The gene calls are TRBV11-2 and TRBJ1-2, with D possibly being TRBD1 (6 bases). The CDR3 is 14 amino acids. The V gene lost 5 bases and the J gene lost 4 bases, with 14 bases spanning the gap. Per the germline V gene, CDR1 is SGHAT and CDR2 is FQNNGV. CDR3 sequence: CASSRGQPIYGYTF. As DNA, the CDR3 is TGTGCCAGCAGCCGAGGACAGCCTATCTATGGCTACACCTTC.